A selection of T cell receptor beta chains follows, all from one sample in a study of blood T cell repertoires in COVID-19. Clones were read by immunoSEQ multiplex PCR, and TCRdb kept only the in-frame ones, dropping some. The sample lists over 250,000 clones; around 90% were seen once. The sequencing input was peripheral blood. These receptors were taken from a middle-aged man with acute or convalescent COVID-19. Each CDR3 is given with its conserved first and last residue. D genes are given only for firm matches. Not every row has a clone size; where given, it reads once, few, many or a size class.

j_gene	d_gene	len	abundance	v_gene	CDR3nt	CDR3aa
TRBJ2-1	TRBD1	16	-	TRBV7-9	TGTGCCAGCAGCTTTACAGGGGGCAATGGACTTACTGAGCAGTTCTTC	CASSFTGGNGLTEQFF
TRBJ1-1	TRBD1	12	once	TRBV29-1	TGCAGCGCGGGACAGGGGGCTACTGAAGCTTTCTTT	CSAGQGATEAFF
TRBJ2-7	TRBD2	15	-	TRBV7-8	TGTGCCAGCAGCGAGGGAGGGCCGCCGTCCTACGAGCAGTACTTC	CASSEGGPPSYEQYF
TRBJ2-1	TRBD2	15	-	TRBV19	TGTGCCAGTAGTAGACCAGCGGGGGGGCTTAATGAGCAGTTCTTC	CASSRPAGGLNEQFF
TRBJ2-7	TRBD1	16	-	TRBV9	TGTGCCAGCGCTCACAACCCGGGACAGGGGTCCTACGAGCAGTACTTC	CASAHNPGQGSYEQYF
TRBJ2-4	-	13	once	TRBV3-1/TRBV3-2	TGTGCCAGCAGCCAAGCGGTGGAGAACATTCAGTACTTC	CASSQAVENIQYF
TRBJ1-1	TRBD1	13	-	TRBV30	TGTGCCTGGAACTTACGCGGGACAGCTGAAGCTTTCTTT	CAWNLRGTAEAFF
TRBJ2-2	TRBD1	13	-	TRBV7-8	TGTGCCAGCAGCGGCAGGGGGACCGGGGAGCTGTTTTTT	CASSGRGTGELFF
TRBJ2-2	-	15	-	TRBV27	TGTGCCAGCAGTTTAAATCCAGGGGCGGCCGGGGAGCTGTTTTTT	CASSLNPGAAGELFF
TRBJ2-5	TRBD1	15	-	TRBV5-1	TGCGCCAGCAGCTACGGACAGGCCGAACAAGAGACCCAGTACTTC	CASSYGQAEQETQYF
TRBJ1-1	-	16	once	TRBV6-2/TRBV6-3	TGTGCCAGCAGTTACCCCATAACAGAAATGAACACTGAAGCTTTCTTT	CASSYPITEMNTEAFF
TRBJ2-2	-	13	-	TRBV9	TGTGCCAGCAGCGCCCGAGGTACCGGGGAGCTGTTTTTT	CASSARGTGELFF
TRBJ2-3	TRBD2	14	few	TRBV7-9	TGTGCCAGCACCGGGGAGGGAAGCACAGATACGCAGTATTTT	CASTGEGSTDTQYF
TRBJ2-7	-	17	-	TRBV11-2	TGTGCCAGCAGCCTAGCCCGCAGGGGGGTATCCTCCTACGAGCAGTACTTC	CASSLARRGVSSYEQYF
TRBJ1-6	-	14	-	TRBV27	TGTGCCAGCAGTTATACAAGTTATAATTCACCCCTCCACTTT	CASSYTSYNSPLHF
TRBJ2-5	-	16	-	TRBV2	TGTGCCAGCAGTGAAGCGATGGGACTCTTAAAAGAGACCCAGTACTTC	CASSEAMGLLKETQYF
TRBJ2-4	TRBD1	15	-	TRBV3-1/TRBV3-2	TGTGCCAGCAGCCACTGGGGGACAGCCGAGGGCATTCAGTACTTC	CASSHWGTAEGIQYF
TRBJ1-5	TRBD1	16	-	TRBV15	TGTGCCACCAGCAGACCCGGACAGGCCTTCAATCAGCCCCAGCATTTT	CATSRPGQAFNQPQHF
TRBJ2-7	-	15	-	TRBV21-1	TGTGCCAGCAGCTCAAGACAAGGGGAATGCTACGAGCAGTACTTC	CASSSRQGECYEQYF
TRBJ2-7	-	12	-	TRBV2	TGTGCCAGCAGTGAACGGGGTAACGAGCAGTACTTC	CASSERGNEQYF
TRBJ1-6	-	16	-	TRBV18	TGTGCCAGCTCCCAATATTCCGGGCCGGAGGAGTCACCCCTCCACTTT	CASSQYSGPEESPLHF
TRBJ1-3	TRBD1	17	once	TRBV20-1	TGCAGTGCTAGTGGGACAGGGTGGCCGAAGGGGGGAAACACCATATATTTT	CSASGTGWPKGGNTIYF
TRBJ2-3	-	14	-	TRBV6-5	TGTGCCAGCAGTTACTCTTCCCCAGGGGATACGCAGTATTTT	CASSYSSPGDTQYF
TRBJ1-5	TRBD1	15	-	TRBV6-7	TGTGCCAGCAGTTCCGAGACAGGGGGTTGTCAGCCCCAGCATTTT	CASSSETGGCQPQHF
TRBJ2-2	TRBD2	17	-	TRBV18	TGTGCCAGCTCACCCACTAGCGGGGGTTTGAACACCGGGGAGCTGTTTTTT	CASSPTSGGLNTGELFF
TRBJ2-7	TRBD1	14	-	TRBV6-6	TGTGCCAGCTCGATTGGACAGGGAACCTACGAGCAGTACTTC	CASSIGQGTYEQYF
TRBJ2-7	-	15	-	TRBV5-6	TGTGCCAGCAGCACACTACGTAGGAGCGTTGGGGAGCAGTACTTC	CASSTLRRSVGEQYF
TRBJ2-7	TRBD2	16	-	TRBV5-4	TGTGCCAGCAGCTTGGGGGGACTAGCGGGCTTCGGGGAGCAGTACTTC	CASSLGGLAGFGEQYF
TRBJ1-1	TRBD1	14	-	TRBV7-3	TGTGCCAGCAGCCAGGTGGACAGGGCCACTGAAGCTTTCTTT	CASSQVDRATEAFF
TRBJ2-1	TRBD1	14	-	TRBV29-1	TGCAGCGTTGTCCCGGGACAGGGACTCGGTGAGCAGTTCTTC	CSVVPGQGLGEQFF
TRBJ2-7	TRBD1	12	once	TRBV30	TGTGCCTGGACAGGGGGCAACTACGAGCAGTACTTC	CAWTGGNYEQYF
TRBJ1-1	TRBD1	15	-	TRBV7-3	TGTGCCAGCAGCTTAGGGACAGGGTTGAACACTGAAGCTTTCTTT	CASSLGTGLNTEAFF
TRBJ2-2	-	14	-	TRBV5-1	TGCGCCAGCAGCCACCGGGACTACACCGGGGAGCTGTTTTTT	CASSHRDYTGELFF
TRBJ1-4	TRBD1	14	-	TRBV5-4	TGTGCCAGCAGGGAACAGGGGCCCAATGAAAAACTGTTTTTT	CASREQGPNEKLFF
TRBJ1-2	TRBD1	13	-	TRBV29-1	TGCAGCGCTTACCAATGGGACAGCTATGGCTACACCTTC	CSAYQWDSYGYTF
TRBJ1-1	TRBD1	16	once	TRBV5-4	TGTGCCAGCAGCGCTGGAGGGGGACAGTGGAACACTGAAGCTTTCTTT	CASSAGGGQWNTEAFF
TRBJ1-2	TRBD1	14	-	TRBV5-1	TGCGCCAGCAGCTTGGCCGGGACAGACTATGGCTACACCTTC	CASSLAGTDYGYTF